Below are 25 T cell receptor beta chains sequenced from a single sample in a study of control samples from healthy donors and cancer patients. TCRdb's copy holds only in-frame clones and misses some; the assay was immunoSEQ multiplex PCR. The table shows 150,000 to 200,000 clones, with approximately 90% occurring only once. The sample comprised blood. These receptors all come from a woman aged 25-40 years in good health.

V gene TRBV19 combines with J gene TRBJ2-1; TRBD1 or TRBD2 may be the D gene (5 bases each). This CDR3 is built from 14 residues. The germline V gene has CDR1 LNHDA and CDR2 SQIVND (reference sequence). The V and J ends lost 8 bases and 2 bases respectively, with 13 bases between them. The DNA for the CDR3 is TGTGCCAGTGGGGCTGGGGGAACCTACAATGAGCAGTTCTTC. It encodes CASGAGGTYNEQFF.

This clone showed up just once. The rearrangement links TRBV7-3 to TRBJ2-2, with D hard to call. The CDR3 is 14 residues long. V was cut by 4 bases and J by 8 bases, with 14 bases left in between. CDR1 is SGHTA and CDR2 is FQGTGA in the germline V gene. In nucleotides, the CDR3 is TGTGCCAGCAGCTACGCCAACAGCCGGGGGGAGCTGTTTTTT. Its translation is CASSYANSRGELFF.

V and J are TRBV15 and TRBJ1-1; D gene unclear. Between the trimmed V and J ends, which lost 1 base and 5 bases, there was a span of 11 bases. Germline CDR1 and CDR2: LNHNV and YYDKDF (reference sequence). CDR3 length: 14 amino acids. The CDR3 nucleotides read TGTGCCACCAGCAGAGGAAGGGATCGTACTGAAGCTTTCTTT. Translation: CATSRGRDRTEAFF.

The chain uses TRBV10-3 and TRBJ2-2, with 15 bases lining up with TRBD2. Germline loops: CDR1 ENHRY, CDR2 SYGVKD. The V segment lost 4 bases and the J segment 0 bases; nucleotides outside the gene matches: 3. CDR3 length equals 18 residues. In DNA form, the CDR3 reads TGTGCCATCAGTGGGGGACTAGCGGGAGGAACGAACACCGGGGAGCTGTTTTTT. This encodes CAISGGLAGGTNTGELFF.

In DNA form, the CDR3 reads TGCGCCAGCAGCATAACGACAGGGAACTATGGCTACACCTTC. It translates to CASSITTGNYGYTF. The J gene is TRBJ1-2, the V gene TRBV5-1, with 7 bases that match TRBD1. There are 14 residues in the CDR3. Germline trimming cut 4 bases from V and 2 bases from J; bases unmatched to any gene: 5. The V gene's germline CDR1 is SGHRS and CDR2 YFSETQ.

The rearrangement uses TRBV30 and TRBJ1-5, with TRBD1 identical over 10 bases. Per the germline V gene, CDR1 is GTSNPN and CDR2 is SVGIG (reference sequence). There are 13 residues in the CDR3. Trimming removed 5 bases from V and 4 bases from J; junction bases left unmatched: 2. This chain's CDR3 is CAWGQGGNQPQHF. The CDR3 coding sequence is TGTGCCTGGGGACAGGGGGGAAATCAGCCCCAGCATTTT.

The V call is TRBV7-9, the J call TRBJ2-5, with 10 bases that match TRBD2. The CDR3 length is 15 residues. Trimming took 4 bases from V and 5 from J; bases not matched to a gene: 7. Germline values: CDR1 SEHNR, CDR2 FQNEAQ (reference sequence). The CDR3 nucleotides read TGTGCCAGCAGCTCAAGAAGCGGGAGGGCCGAGACCCAGTACTTC. This encodes CASSSRSGRAETQYF.

This clone was observed a single time. V gene TRBV28 combines with J gene TRBJ1-3; perhaps TRBD1 as D (5 bases). The CDR3 sequence is 14 residues long. Trimming stripped 7 bases from V and 4 bases from J, with 14 bases between. Per germline, CDR1 MDHEN and CDR2 SYDVKM. The CDR3 spells CASTLAGLGNTIYF. In DNA form, the CDR3 reads TGTGCCAGCACCTTGGCGGGGCTCGGAAACACCATATATTTT.

This clone was detected only once. The chain couples TRBV7-2 to TRBJ2-7; D uncertain. This CDR3 spans 13 amino acids. Germline-derived CDR1 and CDR2 are SGHTA and FQGNSA. With 2 bases removed from V and 5 bases from J, the gap between germline ends came to 10 bases. The CDR3 DNA reads as TGTGCCAGCAGCTTATCCCGTTTGGACGAGCAGTACTTC. It specifies CASSLSRLDEQYF.

The chain combines TRBV3-1 (or the pseudogene TRBV3-2) with TRBJ1-3, with D unclear. The germline CDR1 and CDR2 sequences are LGHDT and YNNKEL (reference sequence). This CDR3 has 14 amino acids. The V gene lost 4 bases and the J gene lost 0 bases, with 7 bases spanning the gap. CDR3 in DNA: TGTGCCAGCAGCCGGCAGATCTCTGGAAACACCATATATTTT. Translated, it gives CASSRQISGNTIYF.

V gene TRBV2 combines with J gene TRBJ1-5; D possibly corresponds to TRBD1 (5 bases). The CDR3 is 15 residues long. Germline-derived CDR1 and CDR2 are SNHLY and FYNNEI. Between the trimmed V and J ends, which lost 1 base and 6 bases, there was a span of 13 bases. In DNA, the CDR3 is TGTGCCAGCAGTGAAGTGGGCACAGGTACTCAGCCCCAGCATTTT. It yields the protein CASSEVGTGTQPQHF.

The chain has TRBV30 and TRBJ2-7; no reliable D call. CDR1 and CDR2 (germline): GTSNPN, SVGIG (reference sequence). V shed 7 bases and J shed 2 bases, with 12 bases lying between them. The CDR3 covers 12 residues. The CDR3 sequence is CASKSRAYEQYF. The DNA for the CDR3 is TGTGCCTCGAAGAGTAGGGCCTACGAGCAGTACTTC.

The chain uses TRBV19 and TRBJ1-1, with 8 bases matching TRBD1. Germline-derived CDR1 and CDR2 are LNHDA and SQIVND (reference sequence). CDR3 length: 15 residues. The junction had 13 bases not matched to a gene; V was cut back by 3 bases and J by 10 bases. The CDR3 DNA reads TGTGCCAGTAGTATCCCCGGGACAGGACCCGTTGGAGCTTTCTTT. Its translation: CASSIPGTGPVGAFF.

The chain recombines TRBV19 with TRBJ2-7; TRBD2 aligns across 14 bases. This CDR3 is 16 amino acids long. After removal of 5 bases from V and 6 bases from J, the junction contained 9 bases not matched to a gene. Germline CDR1 LNHDA, CDR2 SQIVND (reference sequence). DNA for the CDR3: TGTGCCAGTAGTGCCGGGACTAGCGGGAGCTGGGGCGAGCAGTACTTC. This gives the protein CASSAGTSGSWGEQYF.

The V call is TRBV5-1, the J call TRBJ2-5, with D unresolved. V lost 2 bases, J lost 5 bases, and 10 bases lay in between. Germline values: CDR1 SGHRS, CDR2 YFSETQ. The CDR3 length is 13 residues. The CDR3, as DNA: TGCGCCAGCAGCTTCCTCGGCGAGGAGACCCAGTACTTC. Amino acids: CASSFLGEETQYF.

CDR3: CASSPGGHRTDTQYF. Here the CDR3 DNA reads TGTGCCAGCTCACCAGGGGGACACCGCACAGATACGCAGTATTTT. The chain carries TRBV18 and TRBJ2-3, with D possibly TRBD1 on 6 matching bases. The ends were cut back, 2 bases at V and 1 base at J, with 10 bases in the middle. CDR1 is KGHSH, CDR2 LQKENI, per germline. The CDR3 has 15 residues.

V gene TRBV27 combines with J gene TRBJ2-3; 9 bases agree with TRBD2. Losses at the gene ends were 7 bases for V and 5 bases for J; bases not matched to a gene: 7. Germline CDR1 reads MNHEY; CDR2 reads SMNVEV (reference sequence). This CDR3 is built from 14 residues. The CDR3 loop is CASTAGGPIDTQYF. CDR3 in DNA: TGTGCCAGCACCGCGGGAGGGCCCATAGATACGCAGTATTTT.

The J gene is TRBJ2-7, the V gene TRBV5-1; D is undetermined. This CDR3 has 14 residues. Germline V gives CDR1 SGHRS, CDR2 YFSETQ. V was trimmed by 0 bases and J by 2 bases, leaving 9 bases between them. The CDR3 protein is CASSLAWWPYEQYF. The CDR3 nucleotides are TGCGCCAGCAGCTTGGCGTGGTGGCCCTACGAGCAGTACTTC. Full variable domain (remainder filled in from reference TRBV5-1 and TRBJ2-7): KAGVTQTPRYLIKTRGQQVTLSCSPISGHRSVSWYQQTPGQGLQFLFEYFSETQRNKGNFPGRFSGRQFSNSRSEMNVSTLELGDSALYLCASSLAWWPYEQYFGPGTRLTVT.

The V gene is TRBV5-4, the J gene TRBJ2-1, with D unclear. Germline V gene sequence: CDR1 SGHNT, CDR2 YYREEE (reference sequence). The length of the CDR3 is 17 residues. V gave up 2 bases and J gave up 0 bases, with 15 bases separating them. CDR3 protein: CASSLEPWADSYNEQFF. The CDR3 DNA is TGTGCCAGCAGCTTAGAACCCTGGGCGGACTCCTACAATGAGCAGTTCTTC.

The chain uses TRBV29-1 and TRBJ1-2; D is undetermined. There are 13 residues in the CDR3. Trimming removed 2 bases at V and 1 base at J, with 8 bases between. Germline lookup yields CDR1 SQVTM and CDR2 ANQGSEA. CDR3 sequence (DNA): TGCAGCGTTGAATTACAGATTAACTATGGCTACACCTTC. Encoded protein: CSVELQINYGYTF.

The rearrangement links TRBV7-3 to TRBJ2-3, with 9 bases lining up with TRBD1. The CDR3 is 15 residues long. The V gene's germline CDR1 is SGHTA and CDR2 FQGTGA. J gave up 5 bases and V 5 bases, and 8 bases lay outside the gene matches. The CDR3 sequence is CASSPSGTGLDTQYF. The CDR3 coding sequence is TGTGCCAGCAGCCCCTCCGGGACAGGGTTAGATACGCAGTATTTT.

The genes are TRBV10-3 and TRBJ2-7, with TRBD1 matching 9 bases. From germline, CDR1 is ENHRY and CDR2 SYGVKD. CDR3 length: 13 residues. V lost 7 bases and J lost 10; bases outside the gene matches: 11. The DNA for the CDR3 is TGTGCCATCAACGCGAATAAGGGACAGGGCCAGTACTTC. It encodes CAINANKGQGQYF.

The chain links TRBV15 to TRBJ1-4, with D unresolved. Germline-derived CDR1 and CDR2 are LNHNV and YYDKDF (reference sequence). The length of the CDR3 is 13 residues. V dropped 1 base and J dropped 5 bases, with 5 bases sitting between them. The CDR3 DNA is TGTGCCACCAGCAGAGTGGGAAATGAAAAACTGTTTTTT. This sequence encodes CATSRVGNEKLFF.

The chain combines TRBV5-1 with TRBJ1-5, with D possibly TRBD1 on 6 matching bases. The CDR3 extends over 14 amino acids. Germline CDR1 reads SGHRS; CDR2 reads YFSETQ. V shed 4 bases and J shed 7 bases, with 15 bases lying between them. CDR3 region: CASSEQGAGQPQHF. CDR3 coding DNA: TGCGCCAGCAGCGAACAGGGAGCTGGACAGCCCCAGCATTTT.

The DNA of the CDR3 is TGTGCCACCAGCGACCCCCGCGGGGGAAACACCATATATTTT. It specifies CATSDPRGGNTIYF. This chain connects TRBV24-1 to TRBJ1-3, with D unresolved. Germline CDR1 KGHDR, CDR2 SFDVKD. Between the trimmed V and J ends, which lost 7 bases and 4 bases, there was a span of 13 bases. This CDR3 has 14 residues.